This TCR beta chain derives from a study of blood T cell repertoires in COVID-19. Study summary: T cells, B-cell-depleted T cells, or PBMCs provided the cDNA or gDNA that served as material.

Clones were read by immunoSEQ multiplex PCR, and TCRdb kept only the in-frame ones, dropping some. This table holds roughly 74,000 clones, 70% to 90% found once. The ends lost 6 bases at V and 9 bases at J; junction bases unmatched: 12. CDR1 SGHAT and CDR2 FQDESV come from the germline V gene (reference sequence). This CDR3 region has 15 residues. The chain employs TRBV11-1 and TRBJ2-1; 9 bases map to TRBD1. This clonotype originated in a man in his 70s with active or convalescent COVID-19. The specimen was peripheral blood. In nucleotides, the CDR3 is TGTGCCAGCAGTCAACAGGGGGCACTTGGGGGTGAGCAGTTCTTC. Translated: CASSQQGALGGEQFF.